The clone carrying this T cell receptor (beta chain) was recorded at least ten times. Its target is unknown. Beta-chain TCR CDR3 regions were amplified from RNA transcripts. Following a first-round RT-PCR that used HTBI primers, a second-round multiplex PCR was carried out. TCRdb independently ran MiXCR on the multiplex PCR reads; one entry per CDR3 protein. The repertoire holds approximately 1.2 million distinct CDR3 sequences, with roughly two fifths as singletons. The data were taken from a study of Graves' ophthalmopathy and Graves' hyperthyroidism. Study-wide results and caveats: Ophthalmopathy cases were distinguished from stable hyperthyroidism by a 13-signature model, reaching around 88% sensitivity and 81.08% specificity. The model flagged ophthalmopathy progression at more than 70% sensitivity and around 72% specificity.

Eligible hyperthyroidism cases comprised new diagnoses of under 2 months' duration in individuals aged 18 to 65. Serum thyroxine and TRAb, along with clinical symptoms, thyroid ultrasound and orbital computed tomography, were what diagnosis relied on. The specimen sequenced was peripheral blood or thyroid tissue (not recorded which). The TCR was taken from an adult man with Graves' hyperthyroidism.

In DNA form, the CDR3 reads TGTGCCAGCAGCCCAAGCCTGGGACAGAACACTGAAGCTTTCTTT. Translation gives CASSPSLGQNTEAFF. The chain couples TRBV7-2 to TRBJ1-1; perhaps TRBD1 as D (6 bases). CDR1 and CDR2 from the germline V gene are SGHTA and FQGNSA. V lost 5 bases and J 1 base, leaving 14 bases between the germline ends. This CDR3 spans 15 amino acids.